This T cell receptor beta chain was observed in a study of blood T cell repertoires in COVID-19. Turning to the study itself: The United States, Italy and Spain provided the acute and convalescent COVID-19 samples. The cDNA or gDNA used as material had been derived from T cells, B-cell-depleted T cells, or PBMCs.

In the source study's methods: Reference gene primer amplification gave estimated nucleated cell counts. Profiling relied on immunoSEQ multiplex PCR, and the TCRdb table lists in-frame clones only, not all of them. That table furnishes V, J and clone size, whereas the DNA furnished D and trimming. The table has 150,000 to 200,000 clones, about 92% seen once. Trimming removed 1 base at V and 0 bases at J, with 10 bases between. The CDR3 has 15 residues. Germline V gene data show CDR1 as SGHRS and CDR2 as YFSETQ. The sequencing input was peripheral blood. The chain carries TRBV5-1 and TRBJ1-2; D is ambiguous. This receptor was obtained from a man aged 55 to 70 with active or convalescent COVID-19. CDR3: CASSLSPGANYGYTF. The DNA for the CDR3 is TGCGCCAGCAGCTTGTCTCCCGGAGCTAACTATGGCTACACCTTC.